The rows below give T cell receptor beta chains drawn from one sample of a study of identical twins. TCRdb re-called the 5' RACE reads with MiXCR, one entry per CDR3 protein. The profile covers some 710,000 distinct CDR3 sequences, with 6.1% appearing a single time and about 2% taken by the ten largest. Sequencing used naive T cells sorted from blood. The receptors shown here come from a man younger than 35 in good health. The conserved cysteine and the conserved F or W are not part of the CDR3 here.

cdr3_aa: ASTGRTGELF
j_call: TRBJ2-2
v_call: TRBV10-1
cdr3_length: 10

cdr3_aa: ASSVTGFIEETQY
j_call: TRBJ2-5
v_call: TRBV5-1
cdr3_length: 13

cdr3_aa: ASSFSGRASGEQF
j_call: TRBJ2-1
v_call: TRBV7-9
cdr3_length: 13

cdr3_aa: ASAAGARTGELF
j_call: TRBJ2-2
v_call: TRBV7-6
cdr3_length: 12

cdr3_aa: ASNQPGRKYEQY
j_call: TRBJ2-7
v_call: TRBV28
cdr3_length: 12

cdr3_aa: ASSPASGRAYEQY
j_call: TRBJ2-7
v_call: TRBV5-1
cdr3_length: 13

cdr3_aa: ASGRRADSEADTQY
j_call: TRBJ2-3
v_call: TRBV5-1
cdr3_length: 14

cdr3_aa: ASSFLAVANTGELF
j_call: TRBJ2-2
v_call: TRBV12-3/TRBV12-4
cdr3_length: 14

cdr3_aa: SAPGSSKNIQY
j_call: TRBJ2-4
v_call: TRBV20-1
cdr3_length: 11

cdr3_aa: AISGGSLAGEGNEQF
j_call: TRBJ2-1
v_call: TRBV10-3
cdr3_length: 15

cdr3_aa: SVADRGHTEAF
j_call: TRBJ1-1
v_call: TRBV29-1
cdr3_length: 11

cdr3_aa: ASSPLRGHGYT
j_call: TRBJ1-2
v_call: TRBV18
cdr3_length: 11

cdr3_aa: ASSLGALGYGEQY
j_call: TRBJ2-7
v_call: TRBV11-2
cdr3_length: 13

cdr3_aa: ASSLGEIGELF
j_call: TRBJ2-2
v_call: TRBV6-1
cdr3_length: 11

cdr3_aa: ASSVNPSGVKGGDNEQF
j_call: TRBJ2-1
v_call: TRBV9
cdr3_length: 17

cdr3_aa: ASSLTGGEGTQY
j_call: TRBJ2-3
v_call: TRBV27
cdr3_length: 12

cdr3_aa: ASSLVSGRALNEQF
j_call: TRBJ2-1
v_call: TRBV5-5
cdr3_length: 14

cdr3_aa: ASSPRDRAGEQY
j_call: TRBJ2-7
v_call: TRBV6-1
cdr3_length: 12

cdr3_aa: AIRNRGHEQY
j_call: TRBJ2-7
v_call: TRBV10-3
cdr3_length: 10

cdr3_aa: ASSQEGGLGEKLF
j_call: TRBJ1-4
v_call: TRBV4-1
cdr3_length: 13

cdr3_aa: SASGGMHQETQY
j_call: TRBJ2-5
v_call: TRBV20-1
cdr3_length: 12

cdr3_aa: ASTLDLKSTQY
j_call: TRBJ2-3
v_call: TRBV2
cdr3_length: 11

cdr3_aa: ATAGENTDTQY
j_call: TRBJ2-3
v_call: TRBV3-1
cdr3_length: 11

cdr3_aa: ASSPVQGALDIQY
j_call: TRBJ2-4
v_call: TRBV4-1
cdr3_length: 13

cdr3_aa: ASSWTTSYNSPLH
j_call: TRBJ1-6
v_call: TRBV28
cdr3_length: 13

cdr3_aa: ASRGTSYNEQF
j_call: TRBJ2-1
v_call: TRBV6-2/TRBV6-3
cdr3_length: 11

cdr3_aa: AGRKPGLAGKGNTGELF
j_call: TRBJ2-2
v_call: TRBV6-2/TRBV6-3
cdr3_length: 17

cdr3_aa: ATSDPGAGAKIETQY
j_call: TRBJ2-5
v_call: TRBV24-1
cdr3_length: 15

cdr3_aa: SAPRGGAAGTDTQY
j_call: TRBJ2-3
v_call: TRBV20-1
cdr3_length: 14

cdr3_aa: ASSLGHHIGTDTQY
j_call: TRBJ2-3
v_call: TRBV7-6
cdr3_length: 14

cdr3_aa: ASSLEWATAGETQY
j_call: TRBJ2-5
v_call: TRBV27
cdr3_length: 14

cdr3_aa: ASRPTGTYNEQF
j_call: TRBJ2-1
v_call: TRBV5-1
cdr3_length: 12

cdr3_aa: SVSGQTNTEAF
j_call: TRBJ1-1
v_call: TRBV29-1
cdr3_length: 11